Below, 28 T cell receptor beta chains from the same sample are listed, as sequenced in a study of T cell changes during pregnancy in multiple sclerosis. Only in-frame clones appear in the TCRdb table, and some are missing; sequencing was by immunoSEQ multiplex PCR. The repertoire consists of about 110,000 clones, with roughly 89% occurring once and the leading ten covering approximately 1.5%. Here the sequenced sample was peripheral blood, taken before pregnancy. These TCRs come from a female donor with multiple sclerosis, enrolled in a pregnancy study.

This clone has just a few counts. Written as DNA, the CDR3 is TGCGCCAGCAGTGAGGTAGGGACAGGGGGTATTTCGTACAATGAGCAGTTCTTC. It yields the protein CASSEVGTGGISYNEQFF. The gene calls are TRBV10-1 and TRBJ2-1; 11 nucleotides align to TRBD1. Germline V CDR1 and CDR2: WNHNN, SYGVQD (reference sequence). Losses at the gene ends were 2 bases for V and 4 bases for J; bases not matched to a gene: 10. The CDR3 is 18 amino acids.

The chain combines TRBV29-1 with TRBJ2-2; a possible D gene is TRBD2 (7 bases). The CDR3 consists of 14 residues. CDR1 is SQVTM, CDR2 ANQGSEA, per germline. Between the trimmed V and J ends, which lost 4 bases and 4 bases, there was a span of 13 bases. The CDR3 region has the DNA TGCAGCGTTGTCGCGGGGGCTACCACCGGGGAGCTGTTTTTT. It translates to CSVVAGATTGELFF.

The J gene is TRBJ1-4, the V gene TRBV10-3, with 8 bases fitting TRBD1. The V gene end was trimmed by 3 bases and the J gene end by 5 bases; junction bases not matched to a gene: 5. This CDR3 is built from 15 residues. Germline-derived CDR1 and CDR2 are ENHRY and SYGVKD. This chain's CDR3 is CAISELGQANEKLFF. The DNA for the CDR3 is TGTGCCATCAGTGAACTGGGACAGGCGAATGAAAAACTGTTTTTT.

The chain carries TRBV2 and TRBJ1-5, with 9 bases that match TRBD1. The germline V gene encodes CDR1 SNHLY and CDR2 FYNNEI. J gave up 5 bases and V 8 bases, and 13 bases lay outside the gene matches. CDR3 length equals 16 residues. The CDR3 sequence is CASRDPGTGYHQPQHF. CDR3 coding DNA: TGTGCCAGCCGAGACCCCGGGACAGGGTACCATCAGCCCCAGCATTTT.

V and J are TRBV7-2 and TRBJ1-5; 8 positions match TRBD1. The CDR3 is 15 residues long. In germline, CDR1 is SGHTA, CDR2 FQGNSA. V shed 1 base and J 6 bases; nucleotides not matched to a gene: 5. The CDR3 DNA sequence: TGTGCCAGCAGCTTAGGGGCAGGGGGCTTTCAGCCCCAGCATTTT. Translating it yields CASSLGAGGFQPQHF.

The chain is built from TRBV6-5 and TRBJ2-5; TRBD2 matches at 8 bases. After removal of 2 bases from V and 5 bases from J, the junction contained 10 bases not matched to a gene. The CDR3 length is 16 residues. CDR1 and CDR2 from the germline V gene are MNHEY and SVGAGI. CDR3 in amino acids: CASSYKGAGGSETQYF. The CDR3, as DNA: TGTGCCAGCAGTTACAAGGGTGCGGGAGGTTCTGAGACCCAGTACTTC.

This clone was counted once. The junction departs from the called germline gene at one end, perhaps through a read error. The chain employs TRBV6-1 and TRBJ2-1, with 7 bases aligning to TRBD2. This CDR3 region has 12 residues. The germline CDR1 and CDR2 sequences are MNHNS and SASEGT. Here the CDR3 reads CASRGDYSEQFF. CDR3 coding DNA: TGTGCCAGCAGAGGGGACTACAGTGAGCAGTTCTTC.

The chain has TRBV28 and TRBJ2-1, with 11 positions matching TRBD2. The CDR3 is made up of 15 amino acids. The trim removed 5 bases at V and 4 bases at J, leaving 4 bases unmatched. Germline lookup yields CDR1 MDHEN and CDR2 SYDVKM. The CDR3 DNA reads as TGTGCCAGCAGTGGGACTAGCGGCCGATACAATGAGCAGTTCTTC. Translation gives CASSGTSGRYNEQFF.

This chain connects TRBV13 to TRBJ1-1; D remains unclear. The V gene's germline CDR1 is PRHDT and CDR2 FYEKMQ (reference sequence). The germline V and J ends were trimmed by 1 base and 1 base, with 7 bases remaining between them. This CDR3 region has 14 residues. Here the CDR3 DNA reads TGTGCCAGCAGCTTAGAAGCACCGAACACTGAAGCTTTCTTT. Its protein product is CASSLEAPNTEAFF.

In nucleotides, the CDR3 is TGTGCCAGCTTAGCTAGTACTGAGCAGTTCTTC. This codes for CASLASTEQFF. This rearrangement joins TRBV25-1 to TRBJ2-1; D gene ambiguous. Between the trimmed V and J ends, which lost 8 bases and 9 bases, there was a span of 11 bases. The CDR3 is 11 amino acids. The germline gives CDR1 MGHDK, CDR2 SYGVNS. Using reference TRBV25-1 and TRBJ2-1 for the parts outside the CDR3, the full variable domain is EADIYQTPRYLVIGTGKKITLECSQTMGHDKMYWYQQDPGMELHLIHYSYGVNSTEKGDLSSESTVSRIRTEHFPLTLESARPSHTSQYLCASLASTEQFFGPGTRLTVL.

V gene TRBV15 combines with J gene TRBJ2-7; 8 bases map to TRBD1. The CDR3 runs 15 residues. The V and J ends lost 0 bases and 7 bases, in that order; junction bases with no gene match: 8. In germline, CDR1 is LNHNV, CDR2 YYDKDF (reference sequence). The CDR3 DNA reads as TGTGCCACCAGCAGAGATGGACAGGGACCTTGGGAGCAGTACTTC. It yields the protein CATSRDGQGPWEQYF.

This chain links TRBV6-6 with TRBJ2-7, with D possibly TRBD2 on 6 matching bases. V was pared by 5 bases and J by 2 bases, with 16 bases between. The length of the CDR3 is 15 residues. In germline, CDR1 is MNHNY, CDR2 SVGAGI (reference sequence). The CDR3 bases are TGTGCCAGCAGTCACCGGGACTGGCAACCCTACGAGCAGTACTTC. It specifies CASSHRDWQPYEQYF.

The CDR3: CASSLTGDYGYTF. The CDR3 nucleotides read TGTGCCAGCAGCCTCACAGGTGACTATGGCTACACCTTC. J is TRBJ1-2 and V is TRBV7-2; D might be TRBD1 (5 bases). Trimming removed 5 bases at V and 3 bases at J, with 10 bases between. Germline assignment: CDR1 SGHTA and CDR2 FQGNSA. CDR3 length equals 13 residues.

The CDR3 loop reads CASSPREGGEETQYF. CDR3 bases: TGTGCCAGCAGCCCGCGGGAAGGGGGGGAAGAGACCCAGTACTTC. The rearrangement uses TRBV4-2 and TRBJ2-5; D may be TRBD2 (7 bases). V lost 4 bases, J lost 3 bases, and 15 bases lay in between. Per the germline V gene, CDR1 is LGHNA and CDR2 is YNFKEQ. There are 15 residues in the CDR3.

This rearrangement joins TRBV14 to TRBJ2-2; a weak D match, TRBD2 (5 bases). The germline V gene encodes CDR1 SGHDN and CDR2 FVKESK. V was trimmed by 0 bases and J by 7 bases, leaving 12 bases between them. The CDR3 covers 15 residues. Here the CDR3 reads CASSQDWGEVGELFF. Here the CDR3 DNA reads TGTGCCAGCAGCCAAGATTGGGGAGAGGTCGGGGAGCTGTTTTTT. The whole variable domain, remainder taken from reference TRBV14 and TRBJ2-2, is EAGVTQFPSHSVIEKGQTVTLRCDPISGHDNLYWYRRVMGKEIKFLLHFVKESKQDESGMPNNRFLAERTGGTYSTLKVQPAELEDSGVYFCASSQDWGEVGELFFGEGSRLTVL.

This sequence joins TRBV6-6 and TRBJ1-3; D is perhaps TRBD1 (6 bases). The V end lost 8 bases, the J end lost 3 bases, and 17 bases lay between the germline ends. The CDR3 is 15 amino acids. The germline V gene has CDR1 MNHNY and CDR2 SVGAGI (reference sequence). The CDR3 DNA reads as TGTGCCAGCTCCACCAGGGGAAGAGTTGGAAACACCATATATTTT. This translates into CASSTRGRVGNTIYF.

CDR3 sequence (DNA): TGCGCCAGCAGCCTGGAGGGGAACTCTGGAAACACCATATATTTT. Translating it yields CASSLEGNSGNTIYF. The chain carries TRBV5-1 and TRBJ1-3; TRBD1 is a possible D gene (5 bases). The V end lost 4 bases, the J end lost 0 bases, and 11 bases lay between the germline ends. This CDR3 has 15 residues. From germline, CDR1 is SGHRS and CDR2 YFSETQ.

CDR3 amino acids: CASSSGQEADTQYF. CDR3 DNA sequence: TGTGCCAGCAGCTCGGGACAGGAGGCAGATACGCAGTATTTT. The chain uses TRBV5-4 and TRBJ2-3, with 8 positions matching TRBD1. The CDR3 sequence is 14 residues long. CDR1 is SGHNT, CDR2 YYREEE, per germline (reference sequence). Germline trimming cut 3 bases from V and 4 bases from J; bases unmatched to any gene: 4. Full variable domain (outside the CDR3, taken from reference TRBV5-4 and TRBJ2-3): ETGVTQSPTHLIKTRGQQVTLRCSSQSGHNTVSWYQQALGQGPQFIFQYYREEENGRGNFPPRFSGLQFPNYSSELNVNALELDDSALYLCASSSGQEADTQYFGPGTRLTVL.

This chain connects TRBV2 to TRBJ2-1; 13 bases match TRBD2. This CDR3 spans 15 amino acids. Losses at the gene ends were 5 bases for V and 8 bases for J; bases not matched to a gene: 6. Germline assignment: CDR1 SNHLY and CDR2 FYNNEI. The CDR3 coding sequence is TGTGCCAGCAGTCAAACTAGCGGGAGGGCCCATGAGCAGTTCTTC. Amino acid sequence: CASSQTSGRAHEQFF.

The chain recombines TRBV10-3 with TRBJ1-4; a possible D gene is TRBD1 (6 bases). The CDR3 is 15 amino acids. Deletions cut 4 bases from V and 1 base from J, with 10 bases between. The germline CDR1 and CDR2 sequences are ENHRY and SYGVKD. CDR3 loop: CAISGGQRTNEKLFF. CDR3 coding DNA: TGTGCCATCAGTGGAGGACAGAGAACTAATGAAAAACTGTTTTTT.

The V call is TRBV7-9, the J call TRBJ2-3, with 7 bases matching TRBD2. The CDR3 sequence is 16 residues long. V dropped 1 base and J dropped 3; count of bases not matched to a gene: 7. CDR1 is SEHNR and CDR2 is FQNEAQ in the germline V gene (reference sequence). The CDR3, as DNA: TGTGCCAGCAGCTTAGTTCGGGAGGAAAGAACAGATACGCAGTATTTT. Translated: CASSLVREERTDTQYF.

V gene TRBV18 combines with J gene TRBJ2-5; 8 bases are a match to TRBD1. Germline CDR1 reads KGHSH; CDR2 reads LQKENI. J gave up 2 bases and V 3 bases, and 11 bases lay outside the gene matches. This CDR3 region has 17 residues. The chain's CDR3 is CASSPGIPGQAQETQYF. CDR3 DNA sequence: TGTGCCAGCTCACCTGGGATTCCGGGACAGGCACAAGAGACCCAGTACTTC.

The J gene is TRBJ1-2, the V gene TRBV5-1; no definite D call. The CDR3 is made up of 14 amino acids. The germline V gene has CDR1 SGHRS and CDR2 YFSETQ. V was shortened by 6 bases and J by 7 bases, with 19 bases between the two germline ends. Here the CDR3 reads CASKPTTHEVGYTF. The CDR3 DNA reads TGCGCCAGCAAACCGACGACCCACGAGGTTGGCTACACCTTC.

The CDR3 nucleotides read TGTGCCAGTAGTATAGAGGAAGCGGGCGCCTACGAGCAGTACTTC. Residues: CASSIEEAGAYEQYF. This chain uses TRBV19 with TRBJ2-7; D may be TRBD2 (6 bases). Germline loops: CDR1 LNHDA, CDR2 SQIVND (reference sequence). V was shortened by 0 bases and J by 2 bases, with 11 bases between the two germline ends. This CDR3 is 15 amino acids long.

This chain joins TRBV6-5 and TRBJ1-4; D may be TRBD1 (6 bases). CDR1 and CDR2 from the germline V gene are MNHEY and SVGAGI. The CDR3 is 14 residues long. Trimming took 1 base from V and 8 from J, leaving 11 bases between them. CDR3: CASSYWQGSEKLFF. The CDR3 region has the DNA TGTGCCAGCAGTTACTGGCAGGGGAGCGAAAAACTGTTTTTT.

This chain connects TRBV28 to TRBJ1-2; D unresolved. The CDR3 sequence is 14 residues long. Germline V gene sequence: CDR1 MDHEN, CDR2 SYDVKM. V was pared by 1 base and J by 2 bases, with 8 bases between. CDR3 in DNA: TGTGCCAGCAGTTTATCCTGGGAGAACTATGGCTACACCTTC. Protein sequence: CASSLSWENYGYTF.

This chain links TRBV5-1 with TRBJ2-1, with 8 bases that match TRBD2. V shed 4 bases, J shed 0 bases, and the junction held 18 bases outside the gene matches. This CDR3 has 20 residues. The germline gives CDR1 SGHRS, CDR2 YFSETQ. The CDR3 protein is CASSPGNSAISGSSYNEQFF. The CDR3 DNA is TGCGCCAGCAGCCCCGGGAACTCGGCCATAAGCGGGAGCTCCTACAATGAGCAGTTCTTC.

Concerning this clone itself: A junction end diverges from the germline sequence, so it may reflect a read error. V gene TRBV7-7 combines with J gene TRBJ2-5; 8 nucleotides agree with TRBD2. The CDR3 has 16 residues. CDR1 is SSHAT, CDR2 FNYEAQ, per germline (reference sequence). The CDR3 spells CASSRILAANQETQYF. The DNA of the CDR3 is TGTGCTAGCAGCCGTATACTAGCGGCTAATCAAGAGACCCAGTACTTC.